This is a list of T cell receptor beta chains from one sample in a study of memory CD4+ T cells and cytomegalovirus serostatus. The assay was immunoSEQ multiplex PCR, and TCRdb's table has in-frame clones only and misses some. The sample lists nearly 60,000 clones, about 81% occurring once. Source material: memory CD4+ T cells from blood. The receptors were sampled from an adult in good health and CMV-seronegative. Each CDR3 is given with its conserved first and last residue. Some rows have no size entry. The others give once, few or many, or a class for an expanded clone.

v_gene,j_gene,abundance,CDR3aa
TRBV30,TRBJ1-1,-,CAWTLSGKDNTEAFF
TRBV6-1,TRBJ1-1,-,CASVSRMNTEAFF
TRBV6-1,TRBJ1-1,-,CASSIARVNTEAFF
TRBV5-1,TRBJ2-7,-,CASRSWGEEFYEQYF
TRBV5-1,TRBJ2-3,-,CASSLTSGLNTDTQYF
TRBV6-4,TRBJ2-5,once,CASGYRRAGETQYF
TRBV10-3,TRBJ2-7,-,CAIGFGLGEKQYF
TRBV6-1,TRBJ2-1,-,CASRRDSYNEQFF
TRBV5-1,TRBJ2-1,once,CASSLTQGTTGNEQFF
TRBV6-1,TRBJ1-5,few,CASRQVNNQPQHF
TRBV5-5,TRBJ1-1,-,CASSLGANTEAFF
TRBV5-5,TRBJ1-6,-,CASSLTGPTSPLHF
TRBV30,TRBJ2-7,-,CAWSASAGALGQYF
TRBV11-3,TRBJ1-1,-,CASSLTGVSTEAFF
TRBV10-1,TRBJ2-7,-,CASSESVTGAEQYF
TRBV30,TRBJ2-7,-,CAWTPYYEQYF
TRBV5-1,TRBJ1-5,-,CASSFGGSYSNQPQHF
TRBV11-2,TRBJ1-1,-,CASSPRQGEKNTEAFF